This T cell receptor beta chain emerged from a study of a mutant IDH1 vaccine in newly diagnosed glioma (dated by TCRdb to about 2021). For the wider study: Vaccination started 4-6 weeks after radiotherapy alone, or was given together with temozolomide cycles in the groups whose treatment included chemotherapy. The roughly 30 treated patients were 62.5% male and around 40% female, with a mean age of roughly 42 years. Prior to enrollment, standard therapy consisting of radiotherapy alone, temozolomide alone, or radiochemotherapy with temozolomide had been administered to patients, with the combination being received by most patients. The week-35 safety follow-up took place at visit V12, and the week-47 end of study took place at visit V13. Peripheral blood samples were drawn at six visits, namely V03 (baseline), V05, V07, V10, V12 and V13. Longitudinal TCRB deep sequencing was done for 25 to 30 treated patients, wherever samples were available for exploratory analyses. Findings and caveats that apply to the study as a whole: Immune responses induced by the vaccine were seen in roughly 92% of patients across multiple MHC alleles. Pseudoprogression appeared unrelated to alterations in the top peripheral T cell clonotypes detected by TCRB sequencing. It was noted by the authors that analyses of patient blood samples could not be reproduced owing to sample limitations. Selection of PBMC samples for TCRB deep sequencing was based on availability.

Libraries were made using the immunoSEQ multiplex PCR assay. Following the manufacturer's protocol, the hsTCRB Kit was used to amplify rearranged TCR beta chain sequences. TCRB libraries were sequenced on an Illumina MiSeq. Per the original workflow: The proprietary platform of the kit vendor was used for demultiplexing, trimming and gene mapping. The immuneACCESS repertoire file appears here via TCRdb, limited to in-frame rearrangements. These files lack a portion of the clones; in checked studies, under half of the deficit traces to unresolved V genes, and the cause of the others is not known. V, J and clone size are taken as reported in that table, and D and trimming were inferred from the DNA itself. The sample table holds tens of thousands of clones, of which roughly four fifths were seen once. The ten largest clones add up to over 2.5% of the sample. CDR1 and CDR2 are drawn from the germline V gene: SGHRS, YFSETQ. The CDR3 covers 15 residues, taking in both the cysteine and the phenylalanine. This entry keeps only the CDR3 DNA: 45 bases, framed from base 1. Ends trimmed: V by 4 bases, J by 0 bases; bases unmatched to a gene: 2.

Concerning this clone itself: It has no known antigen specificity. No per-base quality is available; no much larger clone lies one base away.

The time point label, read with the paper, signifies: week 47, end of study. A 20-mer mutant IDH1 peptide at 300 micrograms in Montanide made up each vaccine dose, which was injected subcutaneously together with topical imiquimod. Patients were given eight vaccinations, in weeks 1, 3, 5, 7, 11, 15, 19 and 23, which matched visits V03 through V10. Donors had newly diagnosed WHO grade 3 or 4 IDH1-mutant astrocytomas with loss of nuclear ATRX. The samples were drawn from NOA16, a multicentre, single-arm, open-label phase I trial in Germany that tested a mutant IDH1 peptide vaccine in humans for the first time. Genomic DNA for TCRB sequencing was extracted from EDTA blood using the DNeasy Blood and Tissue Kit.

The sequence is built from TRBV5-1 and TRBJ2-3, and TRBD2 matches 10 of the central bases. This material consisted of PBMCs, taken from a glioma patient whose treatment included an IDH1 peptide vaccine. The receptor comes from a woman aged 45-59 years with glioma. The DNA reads TGCGCCAGCAGCCTTAGCGGGGGGAGCACAGATACGCAGTATTTT. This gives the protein CASSLSGGSTDTQYF.